These 10 T cell receptor beta chains came from one sample sequenced in a study of blood T cell repertoires in COVID-19. Assay: immunoSEQ multiplex PCR; the TCRdb copy retains only in-frame clones and omits some. The repertoire consists of about 300,000 clones, with roughly 91% occurring once and the leading ten covering less than 2%. Source material: peripheral blood. These receptors all stem from a woman aged 25 to 39 with COVID-19, enrolled during active disease.

This CDR3 is CASSYRVSGSPLHF. The CDR3 coding sequence is TGTGCCAGCAGTTACAGGGTCTCGGGGTCACCCCTCCACTTT. The chain employs TRBV6-5 and TRBJ1-6, with D hard to call. This CDR3 has 14 amino acids. Trimming removed 2 bases from V and 10 bases from J, with 12 bases in between. CDR1 is MNHEY and CDR2 is SVGAGI in the germline V gene.

The chain links TRBV6-1 to TRBJ2-1; maybe TRBD2 (5 bases). Trimming took 2 bases from V and 0 from J, leaving 11 bases between them. Germline values: CDR1 MNHNS, CDR2 SASEGT. This CDR3 is built from 16 residues. The CDR3, as DNA: TGTGCCAGCAGTGAACTAGCCGAGAGCTCCTACAATGAGCAGTTCTTC. Amino acid sequence: CASSELAESSYNEQFF.

This chain joins TRBV7-2 and TRBJ2-1; 7 positions agree with TRBD2. V gave up 0 bases and J gave up 7 bases; unmatched junction bases: 6. The CDR3 contains 15 residues. CDR1 SGHTA and CDR2 FQGNSA come from the germline V gene. The CDR3, as DNA: TGTGCCAGCAGCTTAGCTGGGGGGGTTTGGAATGAGCAGTTCTTC. Its translation: CASSLAGGVWNEQFF. The full variable domain, rest sourced from reference TRBV7-2 and TRBJ2-1, is GAGVSQSPSNKVTEKGKDVELRCDPISGHTALYWYRQSLGQGLEFLIYFQGNSAPDKSGLPSDRFSAERTGGSVSTLTIQRTQQEDSAVYLCASSLAGGVWNEQFFGPGTRLTVL.

This chain links TRBV28 with TRBJ1-4, with D uncertain. The CDR3 is 15 residues long. The germline V gene has CDR1 MDHEN and CDR2 SYDVKM. V was trimmed by 3 bases and J by 0 bases, leaving 8 bases between them. CDR3 in amino acids: CASSFGGATNEKLFF. The CDR3 nucleotides read TGTGCCAGCAGTTTTGGAGGAGCAACTAATGAAAAACTGTTTTTT.

The V call is TRBV14, the J call TRBJ1-3; TRBD1 is a possible D gene (6 bases). Germline loops: CDR1 SGHDN, CDR2 FVKESK. The CDR3 is 15 residues long. V lost 0 bases to trimming and J lost 5 bases, with 11 bases between them. CDR3 amino acids: CASSQESRGRNTIYF. CDR3 DNA sequence: TGTGCCAGCAGCCAAGAGTCCAGGGGTAGAAACACCATATATTTT.

The chain uses TRBV7-9 and TRBJ2-2; TRBD2 is a possible D gene (5 bases). Germline V gene sequence: CDR1 SEHNR, CDR2 FQNEAQ (reference sequence). V was trimmed by 5 bases and J by 5 bases, leaving 15 bases between them. The CDR3 runs to 15 residues. CDR3 region: CASSPAQGGTGELFF. CDR3 sequence (DNA): TGTGCCAGCAGCCCCGCCCAAGGCGGGACCGGGGAGCTGTTTTTT.

The V gene is TRBV4-1, the J gene TRBJ1-1; maybe TRBD1 (6 bases). This CDR3 has 15 amino acids. V lost 0 bases to trimming and J lost 1 base, with 9 bases between them. CDR1 MGHRA and CDR2 YSYEKL come from the germline V gene. Here the CDR3 reads CASSQEGAGNTEAFF. Written as DNA, the CDR3 is TGCGCCAGCAGCCAAGAGGGGGCAGGGAACACTGAAGCTTTCTTT.

The chain employs TRBV9 and TRBJ1-1; no firm D call. Trimming stripped 4 bases from V and 2 bases from J, with 6 bases between. The CDR3 has 12 residues. Germline CDR1 reads SGDLS; CDR2 reads YYNGEE. The CDR3 coding sequence is TGTGCCAGCAGCCCAGTCAACACTGAAGCTTTCTTT. This sequence encodes CASSPVNTEAFF.

The genes are TRBV11-2 and TRBJ2-7; weak D call: TRBD1 (5 bases). Trimming shortened V by 6 bases and J by 2 bases, and 14 bases separated the two germline ends. Germline CDR1 and CDR2: SGHAT and FQNNGV. The CDR3 loop spans 14 amino acids. CDR3 DNA: TGTGCCAGCAGACTAATCAGGGCCCCCTACGAGCAGTACGTC. Translation gives CASRLIRAPYEQYV.

The rearrangement uses TRBV19 and TRBJ1-1; 7 bases align to TRBD1. The V segment lost 3 bases and the J segment 0 bases; nucleotides outside the gene matches: 4. The CDR3 is 15 amino acids. Germline V gene sequence: CDR1 LNHDA, CDR2 SQIVND (reference sequence). The CDR3 bases are TGTGCCAGTAGTATTAGGGGGCGGATGAACACTGAAGCTTTCTTT. Its protein product is CASSIRGRMNTEAFF.